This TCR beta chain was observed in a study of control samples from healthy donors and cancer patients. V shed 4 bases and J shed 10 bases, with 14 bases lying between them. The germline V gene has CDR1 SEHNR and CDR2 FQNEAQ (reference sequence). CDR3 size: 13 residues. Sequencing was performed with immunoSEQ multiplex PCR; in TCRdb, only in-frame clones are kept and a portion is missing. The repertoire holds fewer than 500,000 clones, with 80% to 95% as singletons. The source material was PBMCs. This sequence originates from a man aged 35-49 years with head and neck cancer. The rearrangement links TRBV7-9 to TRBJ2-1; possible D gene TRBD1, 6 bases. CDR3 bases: TGTGCCAGCAGCTCAGCAGGGGATTGGGAGCAGTTCTTC. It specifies CASSSAGDWEQFF.